This T cell receptor (beta chain) is drawn from a study of CD8 T cells in ankylosing spondylitis (dated by TCRdb to 2017 to 2019). Background for the entire study: The study profiled T cell receptor beta repertoires in healthy donors and ankylosing spondylitis patients to find disease-linked TCR variants. The full study cohort was made up of 25 to 30 ankylosing spondylitis patients and 108 healthy donors. Peripheral blood samples were taken, and synovial fluid was additionally collected from ankylosing spondylitis patients.

Concerning this clonotype: Which antigen it targets is not known. One base away there is no much larger clone; base qualities are not given.

V trim: 7 bases; J trim: 2 bases; unmatched bases: 14. CDR1 MNHEY and CDR2 SVGEGT are derived from the germline V gene. From its cysteine to its phenylalanine, the CDR3 spans 17 amino acids. The read is trimmed to its CDR3 DNA, 51 bases read in frame from base 1. Instrument used: Illumina HiSeq 2500. Quantitative 5'-RACE with molecular barcodes was used to prepare TCR beta libraries. For the original study's pipeline: A new computational method based on a probabilistic model of VDJ rearrangement was used to identify disease-linked TCR variants. Using fastp trimming at Q25 and MiXCR clonotype assembly, TCRdb reanalyzed the public sequencing data and kept in-frame beta chains. One record per CDR3 amino acid sequence lists the most common genes and DNA. The V and J calls were not made by the authors but by TCRdb's processing. The sample data list a few hundred thousand distinct CDR3 sequences, and more than 15% of these were observed just once. In total, the top ten clones hold less than 35% of the sample.

The full study reports these points: The disease-linked clones were reported to be significantly enriched in matched synovial fluid samples from ankylosing spondylitis patients. Some TCR beta motif variants had previously been reported in synovial fluid and blood of reactive arthritis patients, which suggested common disease-initiation mechanisms. Blood from ankylosing spondylitis patients appeared to be characterized by a TCR beta motif made up of seven or eight highly homologous amino acid variants. The disease-linked clones had a CD8+ phenotype and were found at relatively low frequencies in peripheral blood.

The sample consisted of blood, either unsorted or a sorted T cell fraction (not recorded which). Recombination connected TRBV6-2 or TRBV6-3 to TRBJ2-3, with 8 bases matching TRBD1. The receptor was isolated from a male donor with ankylosing spondylitis or in good health (not recorded which). The nucleotides read TGTGCCAGCACGATTCTCCACCCGGACAGGGCCACAGATACGCAGTATTTT. This translates into CASTILHPDRATDTQYF.